This TCR beta chain was found in a study of CD8 T cells in cerebrospinal fluid in Alzheimer's disease. The germline CDR1 and CDR2 sequences are SGHRS and YFSETQ. The CDR3 length is 15 residues. Reprocessing the 10x single-cell sequencing reads, TCRdb reports a single entry for every CDR3 protein and omits DNA. The specimen's table records some 1,100 distinct CDR3 sequences. A neurodegenerative disease comparison group consisted of Parkinson's disease patients. The receptor's source is a human donor with Parkinson's disease. Source material: cerebrospinal fluid. J is TRBJ2-2 and V is TRBV5-1; no DNA is available, so the TRBD1 call from TCRdb remains unchecked. The CDR3 protein is CASSGTGTPAGELFF. Full variable domain (remainder filled in from reference TRBV5-1 and TRBJ2-2): KAGVTQTPRYLIKTRGQQVTLSCSPISGHRSVSWYQQTPGQGLQFLFEYFSETQRNKGNFPGRFSGRQFSNSRSEMNVSTLELGDSALYLCASSGTGTPAGELFFGEGSRLTVL.